Presented here are 19 T cell receptor beta chains from one specimen sequenced in a study of blood T cell repertoires in COVID-19. The data were produced by immunoSEQ multiplex PCR, yet TCRdb's version contains in-frame clones alone and is incomplete. The table lists 120,000 to 150,000 clones, around 80% of them singletons, with around 35% in the top ten. The sequenced sample was peripheral blood. The receptors come from a human donor in a cohort sampled during active COVID-19.

This clone was picked up one time. V gene TRBV3-1 (or the pseudogene TRBV3-2) combines with J gene TRBJ2-5; tentatively, D is TRBD2 (7 bases). CDR1 and CDR2 (germline): LGHDT, YNNKEL (reference sequence). Trimming cost V 3 bases and J 3 bases, with 14 bases left between them. The CDR3 is made up of 15 amino acids. Here the CDR3 reads CASSQMGGAEETQYF. The CDR3 region has the DNA TGTGCCAGCAGCCAGATGGGGGGGGCAGAAGAGACCCAGTACTTC.

This clone was detected only once. The rearrangement links TRBV6-2 or TRBV6-3 to TRBJ1-1; TRBD1 is a possible D gene (5 bases). The CDR3 extends over 14 amino acids. CDR1 and CDR2 from the germline V gene are MNHEY and SVGEGT. V lost 6 bases to trimming and J lost 0 bases, with 11 bases between them. CDR3 bases: TGTGCCAGCAGCCCCCTACAGGTGAACACTGAAGCTTTCTTT. Amino acid sequence: CASSPLQVNTEAFF.

The chain couples TRBV7-9 to TRBJ2-2; TRBD1 matches at 8 bases. The junction had 3 bases not matched to a gene; V was cut back by 2 bases and J by 1 base. CDR1 SEHNR and CDR2 FQNEAQ come from the germline V gene (reference sequence). The CDR3 runs 16 residues. CDR3 sequence (DNA): TGTGCCAGCAGCTTATCAGGGACAGGGAACACCGGGGAGCTGTTTTTT. As protein: CASSLSGTGNTGELFF.

This clone was picked up a small number of times. The chain links TRBV7-2 to TRBJ1-6; D is unclear. Germline assignment: CDR1 SGHTA and CDR2 FQGNSA. CDR3 length: 13 amino acids. The V and J ends lost 3 bases and 10 bases respectively, with 10 bases between them. As DNA, the CDR3 is TGTGCCAGCAGCTTGGATTGGGAGTCACCCCTCCACTTT. Amino acids: CASSLDWESPLHF.

The V call is TRBV7-2, the J call TRBJ2-5; a weak D match, TRBD1 (6 bases). Trimming pared 5 bases from V and 5 bases from J, leaving 18 bases between. Looked up from germline, CDR1 is SGHTA and CDR2 is FQGNSA. This CDR3 is 15 amino acids long. CDR3 sequence reads: CASSEHSGAGETQYF. CDR3 in DNA: TGTGCCAGCAGCGAACACTCAGGGGCTGGGGAGACCCAGTACTTC.

The rearrangement links TRBV5-1 to TRBJ2-1; tentative D call: TRBD2 (7 bases). There are 15 residues in the CDR3. Trimming removed 4 bases at V and 8 bases at J, with 19 bases between. From germline, CDR1 is SGHRS and CDR2 YFSETQ. The CDR3 spells CASSPRGPSTDEQFF. CDR3 DNA sequence: TGCGCCAGCAGCCCGCGGGGGCCATCGACGGATGAGCAGTTCTTC.

This chain links TRBV10-3 with TRBJ1-1; TRBD1 agrees at 8 bases. The length of the CDR3 is 15 residues. CDR1 is ENHRY and CDR2 is SYGVKD in the germline V gene. The V gene end was trimmed by 3 bases and the J gene end by 1 base; junction bases not matched to a gene: 4. This CDR3 reads CAISDRGRENTEAFF. The CDR3 DNA follows: TGTGCCATCAGTGACAGGGGGCGCGAGAACACTGAAGCTTTCTTT.

The rearrangement joins TRBV4-3 to TRBJ1-2; D unresolved. The CDR3 length is 16 residues. CDR1 and CDR2 (germline): LGHNA, YSLEER. The V and J ends lost 4 bases and 8 bases respectively, with 23 bases between them. The CDR3 nucleotides read TGCGCCAGCAGCCCCGAGGCTGGCGGAGGACCCGGCGGCTACACCTTC. It translates to CASSPEAGGGPGGYTF.

This chain joins TRBV5-1 and TRBJ2-7; the D gene is possibly TRBD1 (6 bases). The CDR3 is 12 amino acids. Germline CDR1 and CDR2: SGHRS and YFSETQ. Trimming shortened V by 4 bases and J by 5 bases, and 10 bases separated the two germline ends. This chain's CDR3 is CASSPQGNEQYF. CDR3 DNA sequence: TGCGCCAGCAGCCCGCAGGGGAACGAGCAGTACTTC. The variable domain in full, with the rest retrieved from reference TRBV5-1 and TRBJ2-7, is KAGVTQTPRYLIKTRGQQVTLSCSPISGHRSVSWYQQTPGQGLQFLFEYFSETQRNKGNFPGRFSGRQFSNSRSEMNVSTLELGDSALYLCASSPQGNEQYFGPGTRLTVT.

Concerning this clone: Other DNA variants within this sample encode the same CDR3. The rearrangement joins TRBV7-2 to TRBJ2-6; D might be TRBD1 (6 bases). The CDR3 covers 15 residues. Germline V gene lookup returns CDR1 SGHTA and CDR2 FQGNSA. The V and J ends lost 1 base and 4 bases respectively, with 8 bases between them. The DNA for the CDR3 is TGTGCCAGCAGCTTAGACAGGGCCGGGGCCAACGTCCTGACTTTC. Protein sequence: CASSLDRAGANVLTF. The full variable domain, with the rest looked up from reference TRBV7-2 and TRBJ2-6, is GAGVSQSPSNKVTEKGKDVELRCDPISGHTALYWYRQSLGQGLEFLIYFQGNSAPDKSGLPSDRFSAERTGGSVSTLTIQRTQQEDSAVYLCASSLDRAGANVLTFGAGSRLTVL.

On this clone itself: Other nucleotide sequences from this sample produce the same CDR3. CDR3 in amino acids: CASSLEGQGYGYTF. CDR3 coding DNA: TGCGCCAGCAGCTTGGAGGGACAGGGGTATGGCTACACCTTC. The chain is built from TRBV5-1 and TRBJ1-2; 10 bases are shared with TRBD1. Germline-derived CDR1 and CDR2 are SGHRS and YFSETQ. CDR3 length: 14 residues. V lost 0 bases to trimming and J lost 5 bases; unmatched junction nucleotides: 1.

The CDR3 is CASSWGQGEKLFF. The CDR3 DNA sequence: TGTGCCAGCAGCTGGGGCCAAGGTGAAAAACTGTTTTTT. The J gene is TRBJ1-4, the V gene TRBV7-2, with a weak D call TRBD1 (5 bases). Per germline, CDR1 SGHTA and CDR2 FQGNSA. The CDR3 has 13 amino acids. Trimming took off 4 bases at V and 7 bases at J, with 10 bases between the two ends.

This clone was seen once. The chain combines TRBV28 with TRBJ1-1; D not resolved. Germline CDR1 is MDHEN and CDR2 is SYDVKM. The CDR3 runs to 11 residues. Trimming removed 6 bases from V and 7 bases from J, with 9 bases in between. The CDR3 loop is CASSPYGEAFF. In DNA form, the CDR3 reads TGTGCCAGCAGCCCCTATGGTGAAGCTTTCTTT.

The chain couples TRBV7-2 to TRBJ2-2; 7 nucleotides match TRBD1. J gave up 4 bases and V 1 base, and 3 bases lay outside the gene matches. This CDR3 has 15 residues. Germline V gives CDR1 SGHTA, CDR2 FQGNSA. The CDR3 sequence: CASSLETGPTGELFF. The CDR3 region has the DNA TGTGCCAGCAGCTTAGAGACAGGGCCCACCGGGGAGCTGTTTTTT.

This chain connects TRBV7-2 to TRBJ2-7; D perhaps matches TRBD2 (5 bases). Per germline, CDR1 SGHTA and CDR2 FQGNSA. The CDR3 totals 15 residues. Trimming left V 1 base short and J 0 bases short, with 10 bases between. CDR3 nucleotide sequence: TGTGCCAGCAGCTTAGGTTTAGGGAGCTCCTACGAGCAGTACTTC. Its protein is CASSLGLGSSYEQYF. Variable domain in full (rest from reference TRBV7-2 and TRBJ2-7): GAGVSQSPSNKVTEKGKDVELRCDPISGHTALYWYRQSLGQGLEFLIYFQGNSAPDKSGLPSDRFSAERTGGSVSTLTIQRTQQEDSAVYLCASSLGLGSSYEQYFGPGTRLTVT.

V is TRBV9 and J is TRBJ1-2, with D possibly TRBD1 on 5 matching bases. The germline gives CDR1 SGDLS, CDR2 YYNGEE. This CDR3 has 13 amino acids. Trimming stripped 7 bases from V and 2 bases from J, with 12 bases between. CDR3 sequence reads: CASQSTGNYGYTF. CDR3 bases: TGTGCCAGCCAAAGCACAGGAAACTATGGCTACACCTTC.

The rearrangement joins TRBV18 to TRBJ1-1; a possible D gene is TRBD1 (5 bases). V lost 8 bases, J lost 1 base, and 11 bases lay in between. The germline CDR1 and CDR2 sequences are KGHSH and LQKENI. There are 13 residues in the CDR3. The CDR3 sequence is CASAKGRNTEAFF. CDR3 nucleotides: TGTGCCAGCGCAAAGGGGCGGAACACTGAAGCTTTCTTT.

This chain connects TRBV3-1 (or the pseudogene TRBV3-2) to TRBJ1-4; weak D call: TRBD1 (6 bases). The CDR3 runs to 15 residues. V gave up 1 base and J gave up 6 bases, with 12 bases separating them. Germline assignment: CDR1 LGHDT and CDR2 YNNKEL (reference sequence). The CDR3 spells CASSQGSQGYEKLFF. DNA of the CDR3: TGTGCCAGCAGCCAAGGGTCCCAGGGGTATGAAAAACTGTTTTTT.

V is TRBV19 and J is TRBJ2-2; 11 positions agree with TRBD2. Trimming at V came to 3 bases and at J to 3 bases, leaving 3 bases not matched to a gene. This CDR3 has 16 residues. The germline V gene has CDR1 LNHDA and CDR2 SQIVND (reference sequence). In nucleotides, the CDR3 is TGTGCCAGTAGTATTAGCGGGGGGGACGACACCGGGGAGCTGTTTTTT. As protein: CASSISGGDDTGELFF. Full variable domain (rest looked up from reference TRBV19 and TRBJ2-2): DGGITQSPKYLFRKEGQNVTLSCEQNLNHDAMYWYRQDPGQGLRLIYYSQIVNDFQKGDIAEGYSVSREKKESFPLTVTSAQKNPTAFYLCASSISGGDDTGELFFGEGSRLTVL.